The 3 T cell receptor beta chains reported below all come from one sample, sequenced in a study of blood T cell repertoires in COVID-19. TCRdb keeps only in-frame clones here, not all; method: immunoSEQ multiplex PCR. The sample holds about 520,000 clones; approximately 85% are singletons and the top ten take approximately 2.9%. Sequenced: peripheral blood. The receptor source for this set is a human donor in a cohort sampled during active COVID-19.

The V gene is TRBV9, the J gene TRBJ1-5; 7 bases fit TRBD1. The ends lost 1 base at V and 7 bases at J; junction bases unmatched: 5. The CDR3 is made up of 14 amino acids. The V gene's germline CDR1 is SGDLS and CDR2 YYNGEE. The CDR3 DNA reads TGTGCCAGCAGCGTAAGAGGGGGCGAACAGCCCCAGCATTTT. Amino acids: CASSVRGGEQPQHF.

This clone was observed a few times. The chain joins TRBV27 to TRBJ2-7; D might be TRBD2 (5 bases). CDR1 is MNHEY, CDR2 SMNVEV, per germline (reference sequence). Trimming took 0 bases from V and 2 from J, leaving 14 bases between them. The CDR3 covers 16 residues. DNA of the CDR3: TGTGCCAGCAGTTTATCCCCCACCCGGGGAGCCTACGAGCAGTACTTC. Translation gives CASSLSPTRGAYEQYF.

The chain employs TRBV5-6 and TRBJ2-1; 7 bases match TRBD1. This CDR3 contains 18 residues. The germline V gene encodes CDR1 SGHDT and CDR2 YYEEEE. V shed 3 bases and J 0 bases; nucleotides not matched to a gene: 12. The CDR3 DNA follows: TGTGCCAGCAGCTCCAACAGGGGCCCCTTCCTCTCCTACAATGAGCAGTTCTTC. Translated: CASSSNRGPFLSYNEQFF. The full variable domain, rest sourced from reference TRBV5-6 and TRBJ2-1, is DAGVTQSPTHLIKTRGQQVTLRCSPKSGHDTVSWYQQALGQGPQFIFQYYEEEERQRGNFPDRFSGHQFPNYSSELNVNALLLGDSALYLCASSSNRGPFLSYNEQFFGPGTRLTVL.